The clone carrying this TCR beta chain was counted only a few times. Its target is unknown. Unique molecular identifiers were present on the cDNA, which also gained a universal primer site by template switching. TCRdb passed the 5' RACE reads through MiXCR, listing each CDR3 protein once. The data contain some 1,600,000 distinct CDR3 sequences, less than 35% of them singletons. This sample was included in a study of identical twins. Study outcomes and limitations: Invariant MAIT and iNKT cells may have partly biased zero-insertion analyses. Rather than following the same donors, the conclusions depended on cross-sectional statistical analysis. Out-of-frame alpha sequences shared between twins exhibited an excess of low generation probability.

The CDR3 length is 16 residues. CDR1 and CDR2 (germline): SGHDN, FVKESK. J was trimmed by 7 bases and V by 4 bases; bases with no gene match: 9. This receptor was identified in a newborn girl in good health. The sample consisted of cord blood. This rearrangement joins TRBV14 to TRBJ2-1, with 11 bases lining up with TRBD1. The CDR3 is CASSPFGQGASNEQFF. CDR3 DNA sequence: TGTGCCAGCAGCCCATTCGGACAGGGGGCGTCGAATGAGCAGTTCTTC.